The rows below give T cell receptor beta chains drawn from one sample of a study of technical replicates of blood from several donors. Assay: immunoSEQ multiplex PCR; the TCRdb copy retains only in-frame clones and omits some. Among roughly 100,000 clones listed, about 95% were seen once. Specimen: T cells isolated from PBMCs. These receptors all come from a human donor in good health. CDR3s leave out the opening cysteine and the closing phenylalanine or tryptophan. D genes are given only for firm matches.

V: TRBV6-5
D: NA
J: TRBJ2-1
CDR3: ASSYSKAGPHNEQF

V: TRBV14
D: NA
J: TRBJ1-1
CDR3: ASSQQTYTEAF

V: TRBV28
D: NA
J: TRBJ1-2
CDR3: ASRTPGQVNYGYT

V: TRBV6-1
D: TRBD1
J: TRBJ1-2
CDR3: ASSEFLGQGLFYGYT

V: TRBV18
D: NA
J: TRBJ1-2
CDR3: ASSPTLGQANYGYT

V: TRBV2
D: TRBD1
J: TRBJ1-4
CDR3: ASQTGGGKLF

V: TRBV10-3
D: TRBD1
J: TRBJ2-7
CDR3: AISGDSYEQY

V: TRBV28
D: NA
J: TRBJ2-7
CDR3: ASSLDYNRDGQY

V: TRBV4-1
D: NA
J: TRBJ2-7
CDR3: ASSYTRDGVFEQY

V: TRBV28
D: NA
J: TRBJ2-1
CDR3: ASTRPGEQF

V: TRBV27
D: NA
J: TRBJ2-1
CDR3: ASSPTSYNEQF

V: TRBV10-1
D: TRBD2
J: TRBJ2-7
CDR3: ASSAAGAPYEQY

V: TRBV28
D: NA
J: TRBJ1-1
CDR3: ASSRVQMNTEAF

V: TRBV5-5
D: NA
J: TRBJ2-7
CDR3: ASSLGSSYEQY

V: TRBV5-1
D: NA
J: TRBJ1-1
CDR3: ASSLGDGSNTEAF

V: TRBV29-1
D: NA
J: TRBJ2-7
CDR3: SVGSWGVTPYEQY

V: TRBV28
D: NA
J: TRBJ1-2
CDR3: ASSFTGNYGYT

V: TRBV30
D: NA
J: TRBJ1-1
CDR3: AWSSRNTEAF

V: TRBV13
D: NA
J: TRBJ2-1
CDR3: ASSLELAVYNEQF

V: TRBV7-6
D: TRBD2
J: TRBJ2-7
CDR3: ASSTGLVPDEQY

V: TRBV7-2
D: TRBD1
J: TRBJ1-4
CDR3: ASSLGGTDSEKLF

V: TRBV5-5
D: TRBD2
J: TRBJ2-1
CDR3: ASSRGLAGGSYNEQF

V: TRBV10-3
D: NA
J: TRBJ2-5
CDR3: AISSDRQETQY

V: TRBV2
D: TRBD2
J: TRBJ2-5
CDR3: ASVSGRAGETQY

V: TRBV6-1
D: NA
J: TRBJ2-6
CDR3: ASSETGTGANVLT

V: TRBV5-1
D: NA
J: TRBJ2-5
CDR3: ASSQNPGEETQY

V: TRBV19
D: TRBD1
J: TRBJ2-5
CDR3: ASSMARQGASETQY

V: TRBV7-9
D: NA
J: TRBJ2-7
CDR3: ASSLRQDYEQY

V: TRBV30
D: TRBD2
J: TRBJ2-1
CDR3: AWNSGRAREQF